This TCR beta chain was identified in a study of blood T cell repertoires in COVID-19. Looking at the study overall: Both acute and convalescent COVID-19 samples were obtained from the United States, Italy and Spain.

Study processing details: Reference gene primers were amplified, and this amplification served to estimate nucleated cell counts. Method: immunoSEQ multiplex PCR; TCRdb's copy keeps in-frame clones and lacks some. That table supplies the V and J calls and clone size; D and trimming were determined from the DNA. The data hold 35,000 to 40,000 clones, with roughly 84% observed a single time. The CDR3 is 13 residues long. The germline CDR1 and CDR2 sequences are LNHNV and YYDKDF (reference sequence). V dropped 3 bases and J dropped 4; count of bases not matched to a gene: 1. The receptor was derived from a human donor in a cohort sampled during active COVID-19. This chain connects TRBV15 to TRBJ2-5; 8 bases are shared with TRBD2. The sequencing input was peripheral blood. The CDR3 DNA sequence: TGTGCCACCAGCAGGGCGGGAGGAGAGACCCAGTACTTC. Protein: CATSRAGGETQYF.